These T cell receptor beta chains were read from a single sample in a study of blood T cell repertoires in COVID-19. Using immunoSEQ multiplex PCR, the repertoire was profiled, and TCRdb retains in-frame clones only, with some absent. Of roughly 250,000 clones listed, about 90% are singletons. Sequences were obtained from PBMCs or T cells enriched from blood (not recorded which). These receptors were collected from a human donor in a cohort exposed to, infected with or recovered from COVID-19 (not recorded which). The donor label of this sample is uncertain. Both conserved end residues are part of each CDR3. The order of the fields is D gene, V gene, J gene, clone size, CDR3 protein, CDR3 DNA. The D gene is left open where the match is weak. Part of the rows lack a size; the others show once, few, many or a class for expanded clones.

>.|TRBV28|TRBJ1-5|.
CASSSSSGGVNQPQHF
TGTGCCAGCAGTTCCTCCTCGGGCGGGGTAAATCAGCCCCAGCATTTT
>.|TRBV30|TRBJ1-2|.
CAWRPGGVWWNGYTF
TGTGCCTGGAGACCCGGGGGGGTCTGGTGGAATGGCTACACCTTC
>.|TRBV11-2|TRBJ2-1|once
CASSLGGLESSYNEQFF
TGTGCCAGCAGCTTAGGGGGACTCGAGAGCTCCTACAATGAGCAGTTCTTC
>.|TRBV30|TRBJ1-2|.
CAWGGAPNYGYTF
TGTGCCTGGGGGGGGGCACCTAACTATGGCTACACCTTC
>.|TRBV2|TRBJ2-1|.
CASSKSSYNEQFF
TGTGCCAGCAGTAAGAGCTCCTACAATGAGCAGTTCTTC
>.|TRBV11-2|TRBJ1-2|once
CASSLHGGTPIF
TGTGCCAGCAGCTTACACGGCGGGACTCCAATCTTC
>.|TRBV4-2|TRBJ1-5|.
CASSQGGSTLSNQPQHF
TGTGCCAGCAGCCAAGGGGGCAGTACTCTTAGCAATCAGCCCCAGCATTTT
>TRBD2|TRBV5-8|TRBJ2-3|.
CASIKRGGTDTQYF
TGTGCCAGCATCAAGCGGGGGGGCACAGATACGCAGTATTTT
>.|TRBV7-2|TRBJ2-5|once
CASSLAGTKETQYF
TGTGCCAGCAGCTTAGCGGGGACAAAAGAGACCCAGTACTTC
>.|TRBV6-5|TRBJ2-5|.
CASNGGRGQETQYF
TGTGCCAGCAACGGCGGGCGTGGGCAAGAGACCCAGTACTTC
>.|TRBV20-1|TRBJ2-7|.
CSASLVRGYEQYF
TGCAGTGCTAGTCTTGTCCGGGGGTACGAGCAGTACTTC
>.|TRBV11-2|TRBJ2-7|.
CASSLVAVSYEQYF
TGTGCCAGCAGCTTAGTGGCAGTCTCCTACGAGCAGTACTTC
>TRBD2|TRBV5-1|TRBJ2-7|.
CASSFYATSGGYEQYF
TGCGCCAGCAGCTTCTACGCGACTAGCGGGGGGTACGAGCAGTACTTC
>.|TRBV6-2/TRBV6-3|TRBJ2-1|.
CASSYLQGTNEQFF
TGTGCCAGCAGTTACTTACAGGGTACCAATGAGCAGTTCTTC
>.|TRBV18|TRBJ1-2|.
CASSPSYGGANYGYTF
TGTGCCAGCTCACCATCCTACGGGGGGGCTAACTATGGCTACACCTTC
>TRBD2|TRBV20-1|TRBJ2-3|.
CSASYRGTSGGTTDTQYF
TGCAGTGCTAGTTACCGCGGGACTAGCGGGGGGACCACAGATACGCAGTATTTT
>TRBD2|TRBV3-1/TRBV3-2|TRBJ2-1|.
CASSQGLSSGGASREQFF
TGTGCCAGCAGCCAAGGGCTCTCGAGCGGGGGGGCCTCCCGGGAGCAGTTCTTC
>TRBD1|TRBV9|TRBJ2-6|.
CASSVDPGGAGANVLTF
TGTGCCAGCAGCGTAGACCCAGGGGGCGCTGGGGCCAACGTCCTGACTTTC
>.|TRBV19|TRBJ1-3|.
CASSLGTSGNTIYF
TGTGCCAGTAGTCTGGGGACTTCTGGAAACACCATATATTTT
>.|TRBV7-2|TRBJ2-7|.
CASSSQTSLLYF
TGTGCCAGCAGCTCGCAGACAAGCCTACTCTACTTC
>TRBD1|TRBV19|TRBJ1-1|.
CASSIGGGRNTEAFF
TGTGCCAGTAGTATTGGAGGGGGCAGGAACACTGAAGCTTTCTTT
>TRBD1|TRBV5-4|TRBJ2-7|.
CASSVRDRGTYEQYF
TGTGCCAGCAGCGTACGGGACAGGGGAACCTACGAGCAGTACTTC
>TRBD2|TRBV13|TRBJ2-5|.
CASSLEGSGGPEGETQYF
TGTGCCAGCAGCTTAGAGGGTAGCGGGGGGCCCGAGGGGGAGACCCAGTACTTC
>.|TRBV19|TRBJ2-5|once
CASSIQIQETQYF
TGTGCCAGTAGTATACAGATCCAAGAGACCCAGTACTTC
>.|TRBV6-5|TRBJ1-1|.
CASSYGGVNTEAFF
TGTGCCAGCAGTTATGGAGGGGTAAACACTGAAGCTTTCTTT
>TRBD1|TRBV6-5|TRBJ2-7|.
CASSLGQGAAYEQYF
TGTGCCAGCAGCCTCGGACAGGGGGCTGCCTACGAGCAGTACTTC
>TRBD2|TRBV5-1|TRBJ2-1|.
CASSLEGGKWTGNEQFF
TGCGCCAGCAGCTTGGAGGGAGGGAAGTGGACGGGCAATGAGCAGTTCTTC
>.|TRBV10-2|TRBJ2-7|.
CASSTSIYEQYF
TGCGCCAGCAGTACTAGCATCTACGAGCAGTACTTC
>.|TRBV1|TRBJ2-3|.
CTSSQESRQMSTDTQYF
TGCACCAGCAGCCAAGAATCGCGACAGATGAGCACAGATACGCAGTATTTT
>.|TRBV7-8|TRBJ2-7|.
CASSLDRPTTGAYEQYF
TGTGCCAGCAGCTTAGATCGTCCGACTACCGGCGCCTACGAGCAGTACTTC
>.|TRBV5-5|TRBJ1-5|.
CASSLDPGGNNQPQHF
TGTGCCAGCAGCTTGGATCCGGGGGGCAACAATCAGCCCCAGCATTTT
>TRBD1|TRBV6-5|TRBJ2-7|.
CASSYRGRRDEQYF
TGTGCCAGCAGTTACAGGGGGCGAAGGGACGAGCAGTACTTC
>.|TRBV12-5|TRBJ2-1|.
CASGLGLRQLGEQFF
TGTGCTAGTGGTTTGGGGCTTCGACAGCTGGGTGAGCAGTTCTTC
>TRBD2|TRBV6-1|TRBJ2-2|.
CASSDGGRTGELFF
TGTGCCAGCAGTGACGGGGGGAGAACCGGGGAGCTGTTTTTT
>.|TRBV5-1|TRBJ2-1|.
CASRTPRGSYNEQFF
TGCGCCAGCAGGACCCCCCGGGGGTCCTACAATGAGCAGTTCTTC
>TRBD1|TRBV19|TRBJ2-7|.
CASSIRGQGFYEQYF
TGTGCCAGTAGTATTCGGGGACAGGGGTTCTACGAGCAGTACTTC
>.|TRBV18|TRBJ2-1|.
CASSPPEGGGYNEQFF
TGTGCCAGCTCACCACCAGAGGGAGGGGGCTACAATGAGCAGTTCTTC
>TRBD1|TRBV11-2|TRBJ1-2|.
CASSWGQGYGYTF
TGTGCCAGCAGCTGGGGACAGGGTTATGGCTACACCTTC
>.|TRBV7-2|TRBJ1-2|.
CASSLRDVFYGYTF
TGTGCCAGCAGCTTACGGGATGTTTTCTATGGCTACACCTTC
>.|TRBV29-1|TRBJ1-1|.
CSVERMNTEAFF
TGCAGCGTTGAACGTATGAACACTGAAGCTTTCTTT
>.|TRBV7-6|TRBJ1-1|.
CASSLMANTEAFF
TGTGCCAGCAGCTTGATGGCCAACACTGAAGCTTTCTTT
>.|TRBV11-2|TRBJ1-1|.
CASRYMNTEAFF
TGTGCCAGCAGATACATGAACACTGAAGCTTTCTTT
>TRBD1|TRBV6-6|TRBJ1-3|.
CASSIFGQGSGNTIYF
TGTGCCAGCAGCATATTTGGACAGGGCTCTGGAAACACCATATATTTT
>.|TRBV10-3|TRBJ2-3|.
CAISESARTDTQYF
TGTGCCATCAGTGAGTCGGCCCGCACAGATACGCAGTATTTT
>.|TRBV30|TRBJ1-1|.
CAWRKGVNTEAFF
TGTGCCTGGAGGAAGGGGGTGAACACTGAAGCTTTCTTT
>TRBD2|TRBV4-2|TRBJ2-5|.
CASSQERGGQETQYF
TGTGCCAGCAGCCAAGAGCGGGGGGGCCAAGAGACCCAGTACTTC
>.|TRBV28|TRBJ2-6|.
CATKPTGSGANVLTF
TGTGCCACTAAACCAACAGGCTCTGGGGCCAACGTCCTGACTTTC
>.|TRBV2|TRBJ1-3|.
CASSEQVLPGNTIYF
TGTGCCAGCAGTGAGCAGGTATTACCTGGAAACACCATATATTTT
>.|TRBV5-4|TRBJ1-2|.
CASSWATGRGNYGYTF
TGTGCCAGCAGCTGGGCCACGGGCAGGGGTAATTATGGCTACACCTTC
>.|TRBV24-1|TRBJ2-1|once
CATSDSPLYNEQFF
TGTGCCACCAGTGATTCTCCCCTCTACAATGAGCAGTTCTTC
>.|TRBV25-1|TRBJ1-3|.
CASSEPGTSWGNTIYF
TGTGCCAGCAGTGAACCTGGGACTTCTTGGGGAAACACCATATATTTT
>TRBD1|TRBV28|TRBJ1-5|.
CAVQGARNQPQHF
TGTGCCGTCCAGGGGGCGCGAAATCAGCCCCAGCATTTT
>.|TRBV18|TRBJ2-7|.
CASSPPAASYEQYF
TGTGCCAGCTCACCACCGGCCGCCTCCTACGAGCAGTACTTC
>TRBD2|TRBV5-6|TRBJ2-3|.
CASSYTGTSGGFTDTQYF
TGTGCCAGCAGCTACACCGGGACTAGCGGGGGGTTTACAGATACGCAGTATTTT
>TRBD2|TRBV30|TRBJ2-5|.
CAWSAYQRGPLQETQYF
TGTGCCTGGAGTGCGTACCAGCGGGGGCCTCTCCAAGAGACCCAGTACTTC
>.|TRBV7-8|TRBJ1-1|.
CASSLAYRGYMNTEAFF
TGTGCCAGCAGCTTAGCGTACCGGGGATACATGAACACTGAAGCTTTCTTT
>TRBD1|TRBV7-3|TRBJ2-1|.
CASSLTVQGSYNEQFF
TGTGCCAGCAGCTTAACCGTACAGGGGTCCTACAATGAGCAGTTCTTC
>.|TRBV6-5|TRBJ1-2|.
CASKLAGNGYGYTF
TGTGCCAGCAAATTAGCAGGGAACGGCTATGGCTACACCTTC
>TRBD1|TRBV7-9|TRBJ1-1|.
CASSFRTGGETEAFF
TGTGCCAGCAGCTTCCGGACAGGGGGGGAAACTGAAGCTTTCTTT